The text below deals with one T cell receptor (beta chain). Its specificity is unknown. V was pared by 5 bases and J by 5 bases, with 12 bases between. This CDR3 has 13 residues. The V gene's germline CDR1 is LGHNT and CDR2 FRNRAP. TCRdb used MiXCR to reprocess the RACE reads, holding one entry per CDR3 protein. The profile shows tens of thousands of distinct CDR3 sequences, approximately 11% of them singletons. These data come from a study of human T cells and chemical hapten exposure. Study-wide results and limits: PT1 expanded TCR numbers rose with patch test score. Among expanded TCRs, significantly more large CDR3 similarity clusters formed than among controls.

Time point defined: patch test 2, 6 weeks after DPC sensitization. Treatment reported: therapeutic diphenylcyclopropenone sensitization with weekly scalp DPC. Prior to application of each patch test, blood was drawn. The starting material, unfractionated whole blood, was used for total RNA extraction. The sample here was whole blood, taken in connection with sensitization to the hapten diphenylcyclopropenone (DPC). The V call is TRBV12-5, the J call TRBJ2-5, with D maybe TRBD2 (6 bases). The sequence was obtained from a man aged 40-50 years with alopecia areata. Some clones in this sample may be carry-over from other donors' samples. The DNA for the CDR3 is TGTGCTAGTGGTGGGGACTTAATGGAGACCCAGTACTTC. As protein: CASGGDLMETQYF.